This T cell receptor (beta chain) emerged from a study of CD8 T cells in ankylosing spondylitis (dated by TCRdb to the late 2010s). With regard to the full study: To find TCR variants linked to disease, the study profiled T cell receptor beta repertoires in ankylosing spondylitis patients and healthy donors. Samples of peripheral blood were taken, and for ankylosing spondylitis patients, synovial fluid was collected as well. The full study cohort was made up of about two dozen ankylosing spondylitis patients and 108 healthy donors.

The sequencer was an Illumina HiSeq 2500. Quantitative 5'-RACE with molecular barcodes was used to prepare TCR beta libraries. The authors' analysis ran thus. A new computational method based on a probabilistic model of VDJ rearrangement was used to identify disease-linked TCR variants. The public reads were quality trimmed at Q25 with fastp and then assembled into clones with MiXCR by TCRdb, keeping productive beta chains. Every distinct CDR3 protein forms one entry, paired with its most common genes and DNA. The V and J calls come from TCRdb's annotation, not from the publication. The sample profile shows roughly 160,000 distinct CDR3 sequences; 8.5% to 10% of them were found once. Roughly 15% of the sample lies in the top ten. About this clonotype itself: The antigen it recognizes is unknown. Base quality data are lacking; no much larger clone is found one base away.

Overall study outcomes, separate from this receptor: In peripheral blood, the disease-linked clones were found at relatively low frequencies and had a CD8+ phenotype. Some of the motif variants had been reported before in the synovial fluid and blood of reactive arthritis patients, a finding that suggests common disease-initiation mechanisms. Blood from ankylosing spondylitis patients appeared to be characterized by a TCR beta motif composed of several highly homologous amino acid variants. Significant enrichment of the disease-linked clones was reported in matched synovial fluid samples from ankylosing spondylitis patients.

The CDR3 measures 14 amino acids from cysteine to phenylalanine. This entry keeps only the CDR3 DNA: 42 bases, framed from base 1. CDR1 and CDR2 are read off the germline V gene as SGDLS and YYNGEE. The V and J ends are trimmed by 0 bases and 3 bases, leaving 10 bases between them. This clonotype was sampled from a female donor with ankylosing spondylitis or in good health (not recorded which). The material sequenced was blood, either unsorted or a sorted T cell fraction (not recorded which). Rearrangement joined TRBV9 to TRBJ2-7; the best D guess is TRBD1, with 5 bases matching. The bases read TGTGCCAGCAGCGTAGCGTGGGGCAGCTACGAGCAGTACTTC. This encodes CASSVAWGSYEQYF.